This entry lists 8 T cell receptor beta chains sequenced from one sample in a study of lymphopenia after photon versus proton radiotherapy. Profiling relied on immunoSEQ multiplex PCR, and the TCRdb table lists in-frame clones only, not all of them. The profile shows some 170,000 clones, about 88% of them singletons. Sequenced material: peripheral blood, taken from a patient treated with photon-based radiotherapy. Source of these receptors: a man aged 50 or older with gastric cancer.

As DNA, the CDR3 is TGTGCCAGCAGTGACACCTACAATGAGCAGTTCTTC. Translated, it gives CASSDTYNEQFF. This chain connects TRBV6-1 to TRBJ2-1, with D unclear. The CDR3 runs 12 residues. V dropped 3 bases and J dropped 2 bases, with 2 bases sitting between them. Per germline, CDR1 MNHNS and CDR2 SASEGT.

The rearrangement joins TRBV28 to TRBJ1-5; D is uncertain. CDR3 length: 13 residues. V shed 7 bases and J shed 4 bases, with 11 bases lying between them. Germline CDR1 MDHEN, CDR2 SYDVKM. In DNA form, the CDR3 reads TGTGCCAGCAAACGGGGAGGGAATCAGCCCCAGCATTTT. As protein: CASKRGGNQPQHF. Together with reference TRBV28 and TRBJ1-5, the CDR3 gives the full variable domain: DVKVTQSSRYLVKRTGEKVFLECVQDMDHENMFWYRQDPGLGLRLIYFSYDVKMKEKGDIPEGYSVSREKKERFSLILESASTNQTSMYLCASKRGGNQPQHFGDGTRLSIL.

The chain joins TRBV28 to TRBJ2-6; D not certain. Germline CDR1 and CDR2: MDHEN and SYDVKM. The CDR3 is 18 amino acids. The V gene lost 3 bases and the J gene lost 2 bases, with 17 bases spanning the gap. This CDR3 reads CASSFRGRTPTGANVLTF. The CDR3 DNA sequence: TGTGCCAGCAGTTTTAGAGGCCGAACTCCCACTGGGGCCAACGTCCTGACTTTC.

The chain has TRBV5-6 and TRBJ2-5; no definite D call. This CDR3 comprises 13 residues. The V end lost 4 bases, the J end lost 2 bases, and 9 bases lay between the germline ends. CDR1 is SGHDT, CDR2 YYEEEE, per germline. The CDR3 loop is CASSPVQQETQYF. The CDR3, as DNA: TGTGCCAGCAGCCCTGTCCAGCAAGAGACCCAGTACTTC. Filled out from reference TRBV5-6 and TRBJ2-5, the complete variable domain reads DAGVTQSPTHLIKTRGQQVTLRCSPKSGHDTVSWYQQALGQGPQFIFQYYEEEERQRGNFPDRFSGHQFPNYSSELNVNALLLGDSALYLCASSPVQQETQYFGPGTRLLVL.

V gene TRBV15 combines with J gene TRBJ1-4; D unresolved. Germline V CDR1 and CDR2: LNHNV, YYDKDF (reference sequence). The CDR3 spans 13 residues. Trimming took 1 base from V and 8 from J, leaving 8 bases between them. The CDR3 DNA reads TGTGCCACCAGCAGAGGGACGGAAGAAAAACTGTTTTTT. Protein: CATSRGTEEKLFF. Full variable domain (missing parts from reference TRBV15 and TRBJ1-4): DAMVIQNPRYQVTQFGKPVTLSCSQTLNHNVMYWYQQKSSQAPKLLFHYYDKDFNNEADTPDNFQSRRPNTSFCFLDIRSPGLGDTAMYLCATSRGTEEKLFFGSGTQLSVL.

DNA for the CDR3: TGTGCCCGATGGACTAGCGGGACCTACGAGCAGTACTTC. Protein: CARWTSGTYEQYF. The chain couples TRBV21-1 to TRBJ2-7; TRBD2 is the table's D call and was not checked against the DNA. TRBV21-1 is a pseudogene locus. The CDR3 covers 13 residues.

V usage is TRBV19 and J usage is TRBJ1-4, with D possibly TRBD1 on 6 matching bases. Germline V gene data show CDR1 as LNHDA and CDR2 as SQIVND (reference sequence). The CDR3 has 14 residues. Trimming cost V 1 base and J 6 bases, with 9 bases left between them. The CDR3 loop is CASSIGQVDEKLFF. The CDR3 coding sequence is TGTGCCAGTAGTATAGGACAGGTAGATGAAAAACTGTTTTTT.

A word on this clone: This same CDR3 is encoded by further DNA sequences in the sample. The J gene is TRBJ1-1, the V gene TRBV6-5; 7 bases align to TRBD1. The CDR3 loop spans 13 amino acids. V dropped 6 bases and J dropped 1; count of bases not matched to a gene: 2. Per the germline V gene, CDR1 is MNHEY and CDR2 is SVGAGI. The CDR3 region is CASSRQGNTEAFF. The CDR3 bases are TGTGCCAGCAGCCGACAGGGGAACACTGAAGCTTTCTTT.